This TCR beta chain stems from a study of human versus mouse CDR3 diversity and MHC coevolution. Trimming took 6 bases from V and 5 from J; bases not matched to a gene: 14. The CDR3 length is 17 residues. Germline V gene sequence: CDR1 ENHRY, CDR2 SYGVKD. The assay was immunoSEQ multiplex PCR, and TCRdb's table has in-frame clones only and misses some. The sample lists tens of thousands of clones, 90% to 95% occurring once. V is TRBV10-3 and J is TRBJ2-7; TRBD1 aligns across 12 bases. This clonotype was obtained from a person between 25 and 69 years old in good health. Sequences were obtained from naive CD4+ T cells from blood. Stated subset: CD45RO-negative CD62L-positive naive CD4 T cells. CDR3 DNA sequence: TGTGCCATCAGCTCTCTTAAGGGACAGGGGGCTAGAAACGAGCAGTACTTC. Translated, it gives CAISSLKGQGARNEQYF.